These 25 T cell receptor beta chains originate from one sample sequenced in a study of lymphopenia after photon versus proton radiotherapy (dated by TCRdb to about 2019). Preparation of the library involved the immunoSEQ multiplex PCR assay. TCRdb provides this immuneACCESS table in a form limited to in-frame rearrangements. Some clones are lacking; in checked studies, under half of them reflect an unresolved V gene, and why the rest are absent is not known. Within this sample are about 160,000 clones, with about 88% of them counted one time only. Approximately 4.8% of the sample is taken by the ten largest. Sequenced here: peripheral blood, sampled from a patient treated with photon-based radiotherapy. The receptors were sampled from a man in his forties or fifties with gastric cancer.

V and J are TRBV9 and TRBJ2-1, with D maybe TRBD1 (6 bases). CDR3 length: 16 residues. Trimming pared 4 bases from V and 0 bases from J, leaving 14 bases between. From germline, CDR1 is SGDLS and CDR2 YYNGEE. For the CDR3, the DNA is TGTGCCAGCAGCCCGTCACAGGGAGACTCCTACAATGAGCAGTTCTTC. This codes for CASSPSQGDSYNEQFF. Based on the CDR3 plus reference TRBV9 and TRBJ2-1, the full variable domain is DSGVTQTPKHLITATGQRVTLRCSPRSGDLSVYWYQQSLDQGLQFLIQYYNGEERAKGNILERFSAQQFPDLHSELNLSSLELGDSALYFCASSPSQGDSYNEQFFGPGTRLTVL.

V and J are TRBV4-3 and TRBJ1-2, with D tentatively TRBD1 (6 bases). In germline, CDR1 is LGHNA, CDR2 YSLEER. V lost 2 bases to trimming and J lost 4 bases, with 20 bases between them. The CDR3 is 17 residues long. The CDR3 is CASSQSIGGQQSYGYTF. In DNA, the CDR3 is TGCGCCAGCAGCCAATCAATAGGCGGACAGCAATCCTATGGCTACACCTTC.

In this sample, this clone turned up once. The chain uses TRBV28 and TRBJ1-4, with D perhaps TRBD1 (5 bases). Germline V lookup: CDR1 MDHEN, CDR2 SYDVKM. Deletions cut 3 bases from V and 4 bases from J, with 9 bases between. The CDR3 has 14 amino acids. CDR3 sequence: CASSLPRDNEKLFF. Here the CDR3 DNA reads TGTGCCAGCAGTTTGCCCAGGGATAATGAAAAACTGTTTTTT. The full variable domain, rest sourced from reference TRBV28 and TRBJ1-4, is DVKVTQSSRYLVKRTGEKVFLECVQDMDHENMFWYRQDPGLGLRLIYFSYDVKMKEKGDIPEGYSVSREKKERFSLILESASTNQTSMYLCASSLPRDNEKLFFGSGTQLSVL.

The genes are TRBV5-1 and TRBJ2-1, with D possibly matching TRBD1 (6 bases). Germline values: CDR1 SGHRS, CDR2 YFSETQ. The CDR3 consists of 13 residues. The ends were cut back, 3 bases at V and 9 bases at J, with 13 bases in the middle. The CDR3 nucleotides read TGCGCCAGCAGCTCCACAGGGTTCGGTGAGCAGTTCTTC. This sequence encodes CASSSTGFGEQFF.

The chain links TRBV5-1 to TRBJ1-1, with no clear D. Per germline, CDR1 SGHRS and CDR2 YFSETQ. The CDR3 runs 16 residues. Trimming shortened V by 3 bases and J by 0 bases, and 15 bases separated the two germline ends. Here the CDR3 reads CASSSSTGNLNTEAFF. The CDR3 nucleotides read TGCGCCAGCAGCTCCTCGACCGGGAATTTGAACACTGAAGCTTTCTTT.

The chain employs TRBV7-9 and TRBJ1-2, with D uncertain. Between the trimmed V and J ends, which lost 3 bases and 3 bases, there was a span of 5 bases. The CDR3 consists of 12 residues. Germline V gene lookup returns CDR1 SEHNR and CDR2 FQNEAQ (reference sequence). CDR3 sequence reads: CASSFEDYGYTF. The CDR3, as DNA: TGTGCCAGCAGCTTTGAAGACTATGGCTACACCTTC.

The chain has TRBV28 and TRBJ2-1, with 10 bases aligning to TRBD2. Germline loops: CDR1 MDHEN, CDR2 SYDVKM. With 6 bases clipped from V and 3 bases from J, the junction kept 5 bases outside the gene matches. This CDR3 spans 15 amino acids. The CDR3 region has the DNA TGTGCCAGCAGGTACGGGACTAGCGTCTACAATGAGCAGTTCTTC. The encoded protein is CASRYGTSVYNEQFF.

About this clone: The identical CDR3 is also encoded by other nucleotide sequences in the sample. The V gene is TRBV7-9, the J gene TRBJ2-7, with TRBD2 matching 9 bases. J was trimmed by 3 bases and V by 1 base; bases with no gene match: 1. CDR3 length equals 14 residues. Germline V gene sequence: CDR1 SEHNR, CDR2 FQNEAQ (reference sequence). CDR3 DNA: TGTGCCAGCAGCTTAGGACTAGCGGTCTACGAGCAGTACTTC. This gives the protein CASSLGLAVYEQYF.

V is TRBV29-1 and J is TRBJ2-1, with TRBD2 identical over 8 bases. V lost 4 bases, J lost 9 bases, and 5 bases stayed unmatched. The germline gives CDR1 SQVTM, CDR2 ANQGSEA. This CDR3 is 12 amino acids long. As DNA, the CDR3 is TGCAGCGTTGCGCGGGAGGTAGGTGAGCAGTTCTTC. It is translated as CSVAREVGEQFF.

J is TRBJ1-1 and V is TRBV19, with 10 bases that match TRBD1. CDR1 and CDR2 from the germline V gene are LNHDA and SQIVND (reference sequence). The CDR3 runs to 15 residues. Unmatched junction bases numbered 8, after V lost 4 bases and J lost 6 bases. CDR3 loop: CASSSRTGGSAEAFF. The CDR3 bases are TGTGCCAGTAGTAGCCGGACAGGGGGTTCAGCTGAAGCTTTCTTT.

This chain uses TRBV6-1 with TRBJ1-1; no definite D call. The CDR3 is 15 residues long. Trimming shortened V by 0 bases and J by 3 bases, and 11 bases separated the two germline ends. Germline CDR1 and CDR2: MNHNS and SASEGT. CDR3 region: CASSEAPLADTEAFF. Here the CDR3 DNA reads TGTGCCAGCAGTGAAGCCCCCCTCGCGGACACTGAAGCTTTCTTT.

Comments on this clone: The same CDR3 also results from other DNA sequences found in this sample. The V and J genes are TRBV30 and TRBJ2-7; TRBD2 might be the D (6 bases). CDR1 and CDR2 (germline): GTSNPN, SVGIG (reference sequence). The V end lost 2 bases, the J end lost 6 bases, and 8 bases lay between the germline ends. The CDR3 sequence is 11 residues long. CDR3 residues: CAWSWGGEQYF. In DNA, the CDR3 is TGTGCCTGGAGTTGGGGAGGCGAGCAGTACTTC. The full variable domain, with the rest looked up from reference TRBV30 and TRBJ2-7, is SQTIHQWPATLVQPVGSPLSLECTVEGTSNPNLYWYRQAAGRGLQLLFYSVGIGQISSEVPQNLSASRPQDRQFILSSKKLLLSDSGFYLCAWSWGGEQYFGPGTRLTVT.

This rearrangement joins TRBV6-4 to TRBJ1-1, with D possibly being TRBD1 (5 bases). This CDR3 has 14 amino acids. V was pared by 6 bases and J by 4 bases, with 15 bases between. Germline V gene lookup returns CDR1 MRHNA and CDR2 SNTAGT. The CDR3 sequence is CASRVQDSSTEAFF. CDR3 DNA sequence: TGTGCCAGCAGGGTACAGGATTCAAGCACTGAAGCTTTCTTT.

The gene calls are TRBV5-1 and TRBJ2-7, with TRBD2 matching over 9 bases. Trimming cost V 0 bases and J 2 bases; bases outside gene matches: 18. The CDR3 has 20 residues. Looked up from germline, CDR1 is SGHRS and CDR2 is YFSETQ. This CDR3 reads CASSLETSGWIPPPPYEQYF. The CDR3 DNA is TGCGCCAGCAGCTTGGAAACTAGCGGGTGGATACCCCCACCCCCCTACGAGCAGTACTTC.

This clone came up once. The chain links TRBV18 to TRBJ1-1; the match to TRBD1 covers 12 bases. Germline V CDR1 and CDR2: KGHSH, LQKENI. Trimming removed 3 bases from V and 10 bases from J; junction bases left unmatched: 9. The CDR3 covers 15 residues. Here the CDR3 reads CASSPPGQGALVAFF. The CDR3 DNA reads TGTGCCAGCTCACCTCCGGGACAGGGGGCCCTCGTAGCTTTCTTT.

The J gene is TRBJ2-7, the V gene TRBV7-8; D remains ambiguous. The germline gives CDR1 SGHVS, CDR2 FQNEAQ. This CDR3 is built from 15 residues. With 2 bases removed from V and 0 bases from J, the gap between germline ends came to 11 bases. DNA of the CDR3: TGTGCCAGCAGCTTAAGGAGCGAGAGCTCCTACGAGCAGTACTTC. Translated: CASSLRSESSYEQYF.

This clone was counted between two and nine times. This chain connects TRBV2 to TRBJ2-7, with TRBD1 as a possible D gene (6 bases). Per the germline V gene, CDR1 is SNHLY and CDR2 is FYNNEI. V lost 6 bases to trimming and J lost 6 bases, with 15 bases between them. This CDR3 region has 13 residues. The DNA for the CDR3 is TGTGCCAGCAGCGCACAGGGAGTAGGCGAGCAGTACTTC. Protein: CASSAQGVGEQYF.

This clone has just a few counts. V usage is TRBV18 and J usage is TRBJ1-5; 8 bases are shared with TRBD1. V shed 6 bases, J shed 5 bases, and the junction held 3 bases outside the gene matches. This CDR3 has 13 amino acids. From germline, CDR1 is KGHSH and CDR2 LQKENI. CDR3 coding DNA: TGTGCCAGCTCCGGACAGGGCGATCAGCCCCAGCATTTT. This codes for CASSGQGDQPQHF. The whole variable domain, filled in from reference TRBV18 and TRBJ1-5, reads NAGVMQNPRHLVRRRGQEARLRCSPMKGHSHVYWYRQLPEEGLKFMVYLQKENIIDESGMPKERFSAEFPKEGPSILRIQQVVRGDSAAYFCASSGQGDQPQHFGDGTRLSIL.

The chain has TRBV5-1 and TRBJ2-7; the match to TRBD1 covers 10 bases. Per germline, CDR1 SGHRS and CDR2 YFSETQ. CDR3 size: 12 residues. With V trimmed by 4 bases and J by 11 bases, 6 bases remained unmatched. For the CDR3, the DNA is TGCGCCAGCAGCCCGACAGGGGGCGCGGAGTACTTC. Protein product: CASSPTGGAEYF.

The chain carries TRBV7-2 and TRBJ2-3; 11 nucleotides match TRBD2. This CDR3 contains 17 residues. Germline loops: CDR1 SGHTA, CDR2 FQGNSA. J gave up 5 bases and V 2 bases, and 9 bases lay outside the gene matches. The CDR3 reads CASSLFDSGRAKDTQYF. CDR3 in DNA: TGTGCCAGCAGCTTATTTGATAGCGGGAGGGCCAAAGATACGCAGTATTTT.

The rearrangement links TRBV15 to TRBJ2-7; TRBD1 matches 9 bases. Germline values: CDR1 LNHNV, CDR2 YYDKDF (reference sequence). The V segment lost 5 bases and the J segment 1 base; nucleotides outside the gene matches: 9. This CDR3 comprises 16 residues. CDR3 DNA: TGTGCCACCAGCGTTTACGGGACAGGGAATTCCTACGAGCAGTACTTC. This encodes CATSVYGTGNSYEQYF.

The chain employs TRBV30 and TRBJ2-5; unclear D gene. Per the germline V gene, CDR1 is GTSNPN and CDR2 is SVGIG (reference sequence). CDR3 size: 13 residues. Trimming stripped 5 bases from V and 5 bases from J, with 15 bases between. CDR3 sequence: CAWRQPPGETQYF. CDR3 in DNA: TGTGCCTGGCGCCAGCCCCCCGGGGAGACCCAGTACTTC.

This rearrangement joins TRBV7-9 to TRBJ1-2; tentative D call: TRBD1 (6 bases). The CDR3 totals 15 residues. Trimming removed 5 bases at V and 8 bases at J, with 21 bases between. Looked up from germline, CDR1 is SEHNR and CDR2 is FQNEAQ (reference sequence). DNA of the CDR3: TGTGCCAGCAGCGATACCGAAAGACAGGTCCGGGGCTACACCTTC. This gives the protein CASSDTERQVRGYTF.

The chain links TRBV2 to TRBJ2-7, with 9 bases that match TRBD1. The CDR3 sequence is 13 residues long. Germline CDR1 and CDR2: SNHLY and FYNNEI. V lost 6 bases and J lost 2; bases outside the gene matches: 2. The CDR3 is CASSRQGAYEQYF. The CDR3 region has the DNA TGTGCCAGCAGCCGACAGGGGGCCTACGAGCAGTACTTC.

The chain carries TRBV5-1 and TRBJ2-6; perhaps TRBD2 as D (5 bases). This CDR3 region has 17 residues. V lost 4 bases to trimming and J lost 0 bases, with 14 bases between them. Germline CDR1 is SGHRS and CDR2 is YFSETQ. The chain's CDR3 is CASSLGLTSSGANVLTF. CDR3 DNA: TGCGCCAGCAGCCTAGGACTGACGAGCTCTGGGGCCAACGTCCTGACTTTC. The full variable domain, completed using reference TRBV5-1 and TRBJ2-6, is KAGVTQTPRYLIKTRGQQVTLSCSPISGHRSVSWYQQTPGQGLQFLFEYFSETQRNKGNFPGRFSGRQFSNSRSEMNVSTLELGDSALYLCASSLGLTSSGANVLTFGAGSRLTVL.